Listed below are T cell receptor beta chains from one sample, sequenced in a study of cytomegalovirus exposure and HLA in healthy donors. Repertoires were generated with immunoSEQ multiplex PCR, while TCRdb's copy carries only in-frame clones and drops some. The data contain around 76,000 clones, just under 80% of them singletons. The specimen sequenced was PBMCs. These receptors were taken from a woman aged 40-49 years in good health and CMV-seropositive. Both conserved end residues are part of each CDR3. The D gene is left open where the match is weak. Size values are once, few and many counts, or a class for expanded clones, and some rows have none.

CDR3 protein,CDR3 DNA,V gene,J gene,D gene,clone size
CASSFGSAGNTIYF,TGTGCCAGCAGCTTCGGTTCGGCTGGAAACACCATATATTTT,TRBV7-2,TRBJ1-3,-,-
CASSERRTSEQYF,TGTGCCAGCAGTGAACGCCGTACTAGCGAGCAGTACTTC,TRBV2,TRBJ2-7,-,-
CASSPGLAGGGEQFF,TGCGCCAGCAGCCCCGGTCTAGCGGGGGGTGGTGAGCAGTTCTTC,TRBV5-1,TRBJ2-1,TRBD2,-
CASQGGLGQETQYF,TGTGCCAGCCAGGGAGGGTTGGGCCAAGAGACCCAGTACTTC,TRBV2,TRBJ2-5,TRBD2,few
CASSEYRTQETQYF,TGTGCCAGCAGTGAGTACAGGACACAAGAGACCCAGTACTTC,TRBV6-1,TRBJ2-5,-,-
CASSFSGTGMNTEAFF,TGTGCCAGCAGCTTTTCCGGGACAGGTATGAACACTGAAGCTTTCTTT,TRBV7-2,TRBJ1-1,TRBD1,once
CASSLPGKNYGYTF,TGTGCCAGCAGCTTACCGGGAAAAAACTATGGCTACACCTTC,TRBV7-2,TRBJ1-2,-,-
CASSEGGGAFF,TGCGCCAGCAGTGAGGGGGGGGGAGCTTTCTTT,TRBV10-2,TRBJ1-1,-,-
CASSYGQGADNSPLHF,TGTGCCAGCAGTTACGGTCAGGGGGCAGATAATTCACCCCTCCACTTT,TRBV6-5,TRBJ1-6,TRBD1,-
CASSWSGRSTDTQYF,TGTGCCAGTAGTTGGAGCGGGAGAAGCACAGATACGCAGTATTTT,TRBV19,TRBJ2-3,TRBD2,few
CASSLGLAAPYEQYF,TGTGCCAGCAGCTTGGGGCTAGCTGCCCCCTACGAGCAGTACTTC,TRBV5-4,TRBJ2-7,-,-